The next 5 T cell receptor beta chains were all read from a single sample in a study of coeliac disease. Data came from immunoSEQ multiplex PCR; TCRdb stores just in-frame clones and leaves some out. The table lists about 8,700 clones, roughly 70% of them singletons. The material sequenced was lamina propria lymphocytes from the gut. The receptors originated from a woman aged 60-75 years with celiac disease.

V is TRBV30 and J is TRBJ2-1; D call uncertain. The CDR3 length is 11 residues. CDR1 and CDR2 from the germline V gene are GTSNPN and SVGIG (reference sequence). Trimming stripped 2 bases from V and 9 bases from J, with 8 bases between. CDR3 sequence reads: CAWSRVAEQFF. As DNA, the CDR3 is TGTGCCTGGAGTCGGGTTGCTGAGCAGTTCTTC.

The chain links TRBV6-5 to TRBJ2-2, with TRBD1 matching 10 bases. This CDR3 contains 14 residues. Germline CDR1 and CDR2: MNHEY and SVGAGI. The junction had 2 bases not matched to a gene; V was cut back by 6 bases and J by 4 bases. DNA of the CDR3: TGTGCCAGCAGGGGACAGGGGATCACCGGGGAGCTGTTTTTT. Its translation is CASRGQGITGELFF.

The V call is TRBV5-1, the J call TRBJ2-5; D call uncertain. V gave up 4 bases and J gave up 4 bases, with 17 bases separating them. Germline CDR1 reads SGHRS; CDR2 reads YFSETQ. This CDR3 has 15 residues. Here the CDR3 DNA reads TGCGCCAGCAGCCCGATGGCGGAGTGGATAGAGACCCAGTACTTC. Translated: CASSPMAEWIETQYF. The complete variable domain, with remaining parts taken from reference TRBV5-1 and TRBJ2-5, reads KAGVTQTPRYLIKTRGQQVTLSCSPISGHRSVSWYQQTPGQGLQFLFEYFSETQRNKGNFPGRFSGRQFSNSRSEMNVSTLELGDSALYLCASSPMAEWIETQYFGPGTRLLVL.

This clone was detected a few times. The chain links TRBV5-6 to TRBJ2-1; 7 bases are a match to TRBD2. The CDR3 sequence is 16 residues long. The V and J ends lost 4 bases and 0 bases, in that order; junction bases with no gene match: 7. Germline V gene lookup returns CDR1 SGHDT and CDR2 YYEEEE. CDR3 sequence reads: CASSRRGKSSYNEQFF. CDR3 DNA: TGTGCCAGCAGCCGGCGGGGGAAGAGCTCCTACAATGAGCAGTTCTTC.

This chain uses TRBV11-2 with TRBJ1-2; a weak D match, TRBD1 (5 bases). The CDR3 consists of 13 residues. Trimming pared 0 bases from V and 8 bases from J, leaving 10 bases between. Looked up from germline, CDR1 is SGHAT and CDR2 is FQNNGV. The CDR3 protein is CASSLEPGGGYTF. The CDR3 region has the DNA TGTGCCAGCAGCTTAGAGCCGGGGGGAGGCTACACCTTC.